This TCR beta chain originates from a study of identical twins. Study-wide results and caveats: Twin-shared out-of-frame alpha sequences showed excess low generation probability. The presence of invariant MAIT and iNKT cells could partly confound analyses of zero-insertion sequences.

V lost 3 bases, J lost 5 bases, and 4 bases stayed unmatched. Per germline, CDR1 MDHEN and CDR2 SYDVKM. The CDR3 runs 13 residues. The sample holds many counts of this clonotype. What it recognizes is unknown. TCRdb re-analysed the 5' RACE reads in MiXCR, keeping a single row per CDR3 protein. The table lists around 490,000 distinct CDR3 sequences, roughly an eighth of them singletons. These sequences were also reported in another study, on yellow fever vaccine responses in identical twins.

The sequence was collected from a woman under 30 in good health. What was sequenced was CD4+ T cells sorted from blood. This chain links TRBV28 with TRBJ2-7; TRBD2 aligns across 7 bases. The CDR3 DNA sequence: TGTGCCAGCAGTTTGAGGGGAGGGAACGAGCAGTACTTC. Amino acids: CASSLRGGNEQYF.